This T cell receptor (beta chain) was profiled in a study of blood T cell repertoires in COVID-19. This clone was detected only once. Sequencing was performed with immunoSEQ multiplex PCR; in TCRdb, only in-frame clones are kept and a portion is missing. The sample includes hundreds of thousands of clones, 85% of them seen just once. Recovered status applied to Cohort 3 donors who had two consecutive negative PCRs. It also applied to those with clearance or with symptom resolution. The length of the CDR3 is 12 residues. Deletions cut 6 bases from V and 5 bases from J, with 5 bases between. CDR1 is SNHLY, CDR2 FYNNEI, per germline.

The source material was PBMCs or T cells enriched from blood (not recorded which). The receptor comes from a woman aged 50 to 65 who had recovered from COVID-19. V is TRBV2 and J is TRBJ1-6; unclear D gene. The CDR3 DNA is TGTGCCAGCAGCATTGATAATTCACCCCTCCACTTT. This sequence encodes CASSIDNSPLHF. Full variable domain (rest looked up from reference TRBV2 and TRBJ1-6): EPEVTQTPSHQVTQMGQEVILRCVPISNHLYFYWYRQILGQKVEFLVSFYNNEISEKSEIFDDQFSVERPDGSNFTLKIRSTKLEDSAMYFCASSIDNSPLHFGNGTRLTVT.